This T cell receptor beta chain was recovered during a study of vaccination and CD4 T cells after COVID-19 (dated by TCRdb to between 2021 and 2022). With regard to the full study: SARS-CoV-2 positivity had been established in the convalescent patients by nasal swab PCR, and mild disease was recorded in some 10 of these patients and severe disease in one. For stimulating the cultures, overlapping spike peptide pools were used, derived from SARS-CoV-2 as well as from the common cold coronaviruses HCoV-NL63, HCoV-OC43 and HCoV-229E. As controls, cultures received a CEFX viral epitope pool (the positive control), an HIV-1 Nef peptide pool (the negative control), or no peptide at all. Post-COVID blood samples from convalescent patients were collected a median of 101 days after diagnosis, with a range of 35 to 161 days. The convalescent cohort included six males and four females, with two Hispanic individuals, seven Caucasians, two Asians and one multiracial person. Each participant got two doses of either the Pfizer-BioNTech BNT162b2 vaccine (n=8) or the Moderna mRNA-1273 vaccine (n=2). The spike-specific CD4+ TCR repertoire was compared before and after mRNA vaccination in under 11 COVID-19 convalescent patients and a few infection-naive healthy vaccine recipients. The time from the second vaccine dose to post-vaccine blood sampling had a median of roughly 72 days and ranged from about 12 to 241 days. What the authors observed across the whole study: Of the vaccine-specific clones in convalescent patients, 304 of 307, or nearly all, reacted only to SARS-CoV-2 spike and did not cross-react with common cold coronaviruses. Although the median number of SARS-CoV-2-reactive clonotypes went up from 20 to 25 after infection to more than 30 after vaccination, the increase was not significant. The study included relatively few convalescent patients and did not analyze early timepoints after natural infection. Among the post-vaccine SARS-CoV-2-reactive clones in convalescent patients, a median 86.3% showed up only after vaccination, which suggests vaccine-specific priming.

Sample treatment or condition, as interpreted from the label and publication: roughly 10-day PBMC culture with coronavirus spike peptide pools or control peptides (ViraFEST assay). The ViraFEST assay, used in the study, expanded antigen-specific T cells with peptide pools and then identified the expanded clonotypes through TCR sequencing. Positive SARS-CoV-2 PCR tests in the convalescent patients dated from March to December 2020, before Alpha, Beta and Delta variants emerged in the United States. Each well held 2.2 million or so PBMCs cultured in IMDM containing about 5% human AB serum and roughly 9.7 IU/ml IL-2, with about 9.1 ug/ml peptide pools added. On days 3 and 7, half of the culture medium was replaced with fresh IL-2-containing medium. After 10 days of culture, CD4+ T cells were isolated by negative selection using the EasySep CD4+ T cell isolation kit. Ficoll-Paque Plus gradient centrifugation was used to isolate PBMCs from whole blood, and the isolated PBMCs were then either used fresh or cryopreserved at -140C. Triplicate wells were generally used for each culture condition.

Library preparation used PCR. At the Johns Hopkins FTIC core, DNA from the cultured CD4+ T cells underwent TCR sequencing with the Oncomine TCR Beta short-read assay. Genomic DNA was extracted from the cultured CD4+ T cells with the QIAamp micro DNA kit. Oncomine TCR Beta libraries from cultured CD4+ T cells were pooled using unique dual indexes and sequenced on an Illumina iSeq 100. Processing in the source paper ran as follows. Non-productive sequences were removed, and CDR3s that did not start with C, did not end with F or W, or were shorter than 7 amino acids were discarded. Antigen-specific clonotypes were identified using the MANAFEST web application through comparison of peptide-stimulated wells with reference and other culture wells. To be called positive, a clone needed an FDR below 0.05, an odds ratio above 5, and a productive frequency above 0.1% in at least two of three replicate wells. Cross-reactive clonotypes were defined as significantly expanded in both SARS-CoV-2 spike wells and at least one common cold coronavirus spike condition. Similarity between CDR3 sequences was evaluated in R version 3.6.1 using Levenshtein distances (stringdist) and unrooted phylogenetic trees (ape). The public reads were run again by TCRdb, first through fastp at Q25 and then through MiXCR, and only productive beta chains were kept. Rows with a matching CDR3 protein are joined into one entry that keeps the most common DNA and genes. TCRdb's processing, not the authors', yielded these V and J calls. The table for this sample lists about 13,000 distinct CDR3 sequences; just under 75% of them were counted only once. Roughly 30% of the sample goes to the ten largest clones.

The germline V gene encodes CDR1 DFQATT and CDR2 SNEGSKA (reference sequence). The V and J ends are trimmed by 3 bases and 4 bases, leaving 10 bases between them. From cysteine to phenylalanine, the CDR3 is 14 amino acids long. Here the CDR3 DNA is all that survives: 42 bases in frame from base 1. The sample holds a few counts of this clonotype. Its cognate antigen has yet to be identified. One base away there is no much larger clone; base qualities are not given. The sequence was obtained from a human donor who had recovered from COVID-19. The rearrangement joined TRBV20-1 to TRBJ1-6; no confident D gene assignment can be made. Sequenced: CD4+ T cells from blood, cultured in vitro. The DNA is TGCAGTGCTAGCGTAGGAACTTATAATTCACCCCTCCACTTT. This gives the protein CSASVGTYNSPLHF.